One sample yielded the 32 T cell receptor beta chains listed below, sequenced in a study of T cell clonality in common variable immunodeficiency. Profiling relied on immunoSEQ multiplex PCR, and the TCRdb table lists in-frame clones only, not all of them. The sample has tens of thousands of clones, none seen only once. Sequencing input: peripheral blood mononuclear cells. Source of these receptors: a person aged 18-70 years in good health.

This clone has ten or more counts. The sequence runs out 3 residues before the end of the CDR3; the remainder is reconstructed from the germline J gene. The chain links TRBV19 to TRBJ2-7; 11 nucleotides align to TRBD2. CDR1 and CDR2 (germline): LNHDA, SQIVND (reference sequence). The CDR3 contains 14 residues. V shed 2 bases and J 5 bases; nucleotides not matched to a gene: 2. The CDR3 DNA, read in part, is TGTGCCAGTAGTATAACTAGCGGGAGTGACGAG. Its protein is CASSITSGSDE. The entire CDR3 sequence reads CASSITSGSDEQYF.

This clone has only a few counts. This CDR3 reads CASSLGQGTIQPQHF. The part of the CDR3 DNA that was read is TGTGCCAGCAGCTTGGGGCAGGGGACGATTCAGCCC. The V call is TRBV5-6, the J call TRBJ1-5, with a possible D match to TRBD1 (6 bases). The read falls 3 residues short of the CDR3 end, and the missing part is taken from the germline J gene. This CDR3 has 15 residues. The germline V gene encodes CDR1 SGHDT and CDR2 YYEEEE. Trimming left V 0 bases short and J 6 bases short, with 13 bases between.

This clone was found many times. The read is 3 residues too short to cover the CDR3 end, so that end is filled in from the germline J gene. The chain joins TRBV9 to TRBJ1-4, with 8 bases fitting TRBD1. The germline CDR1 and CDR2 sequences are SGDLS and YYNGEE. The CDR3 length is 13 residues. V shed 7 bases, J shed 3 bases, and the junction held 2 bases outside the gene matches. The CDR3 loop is CASATGANEKLFF. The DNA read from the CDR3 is TGTGCCAGCGCGACAGGGGCTAATGAAAAA.

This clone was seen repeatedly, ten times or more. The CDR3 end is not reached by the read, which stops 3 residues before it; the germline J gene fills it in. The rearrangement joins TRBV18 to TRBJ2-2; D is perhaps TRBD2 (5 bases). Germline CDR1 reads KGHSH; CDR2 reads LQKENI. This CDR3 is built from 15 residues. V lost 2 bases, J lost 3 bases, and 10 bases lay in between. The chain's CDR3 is CASSPGVRDTGELFF. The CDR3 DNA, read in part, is TGTGCCAGCTCACCAGGGGTGCGGGACACCGGGGAG.

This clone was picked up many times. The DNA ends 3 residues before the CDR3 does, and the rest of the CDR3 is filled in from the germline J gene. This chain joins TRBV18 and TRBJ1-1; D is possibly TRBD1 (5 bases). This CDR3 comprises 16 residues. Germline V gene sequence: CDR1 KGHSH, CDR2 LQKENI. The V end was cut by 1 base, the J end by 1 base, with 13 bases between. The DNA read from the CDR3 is TGTGCCAGCTCACCACAGGCAGGGAGGGGGAACACTGAA. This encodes CASSPQAGRGNTE. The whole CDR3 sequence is CASSPQAGRGNTEAFF.

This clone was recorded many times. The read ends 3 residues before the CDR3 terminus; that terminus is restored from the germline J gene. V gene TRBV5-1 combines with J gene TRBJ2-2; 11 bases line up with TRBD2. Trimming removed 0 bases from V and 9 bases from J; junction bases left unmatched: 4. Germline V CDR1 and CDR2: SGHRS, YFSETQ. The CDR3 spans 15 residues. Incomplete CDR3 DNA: TGCGCCAGCAGCTTGGCCACTAGCGGGAGCCGGGAG. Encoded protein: CASSLATSGSRE. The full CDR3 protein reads CASSLATSGSRELFF.

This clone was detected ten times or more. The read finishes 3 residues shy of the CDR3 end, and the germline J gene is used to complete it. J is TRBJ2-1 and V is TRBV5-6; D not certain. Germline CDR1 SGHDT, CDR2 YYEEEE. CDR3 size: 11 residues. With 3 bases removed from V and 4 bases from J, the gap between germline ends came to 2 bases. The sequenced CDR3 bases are TGTGCCAGCAGCTCATACAATGAG. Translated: CASSSYNE. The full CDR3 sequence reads CASSSYNEQFF.

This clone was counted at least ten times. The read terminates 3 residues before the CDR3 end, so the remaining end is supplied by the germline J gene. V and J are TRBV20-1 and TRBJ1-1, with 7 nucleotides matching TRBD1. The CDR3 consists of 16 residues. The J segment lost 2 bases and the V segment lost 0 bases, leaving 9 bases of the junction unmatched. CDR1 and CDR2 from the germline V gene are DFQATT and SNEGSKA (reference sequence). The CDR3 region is CSARDRNRGLNTEAFF. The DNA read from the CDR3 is TGCAGTGCTAGAGATCGCAACAGGGGCTTAAACACTGAA.

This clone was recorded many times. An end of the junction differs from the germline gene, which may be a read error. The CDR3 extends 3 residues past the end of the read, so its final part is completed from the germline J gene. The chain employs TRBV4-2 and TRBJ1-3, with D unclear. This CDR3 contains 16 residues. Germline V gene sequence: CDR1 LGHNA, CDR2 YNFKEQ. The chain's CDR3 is CASSPEGGTSGNTIYF. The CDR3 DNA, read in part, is TGCGCCAGCAGTCCCGAAGGCGGAACCTCTGGAAACACC.

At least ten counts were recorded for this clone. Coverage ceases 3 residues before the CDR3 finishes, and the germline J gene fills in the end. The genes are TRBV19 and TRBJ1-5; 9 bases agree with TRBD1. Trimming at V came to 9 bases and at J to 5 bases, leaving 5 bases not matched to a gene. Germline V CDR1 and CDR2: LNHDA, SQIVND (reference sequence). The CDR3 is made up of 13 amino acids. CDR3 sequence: CASRDRGYQPQHF. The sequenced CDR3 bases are TGTGCCAGCCGTGACAGGGGGTATCAGCCC.

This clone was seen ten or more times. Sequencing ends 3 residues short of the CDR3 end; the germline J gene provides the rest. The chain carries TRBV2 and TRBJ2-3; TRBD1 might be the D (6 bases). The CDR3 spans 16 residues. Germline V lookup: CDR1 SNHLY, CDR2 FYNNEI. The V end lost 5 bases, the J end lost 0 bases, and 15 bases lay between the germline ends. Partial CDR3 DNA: TGTGCCAGCAGTCAACAGGGAGAAATTAGCACAGATACG. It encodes CASSQQGEISTDT. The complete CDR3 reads CASSQQGEISTDTQYF.

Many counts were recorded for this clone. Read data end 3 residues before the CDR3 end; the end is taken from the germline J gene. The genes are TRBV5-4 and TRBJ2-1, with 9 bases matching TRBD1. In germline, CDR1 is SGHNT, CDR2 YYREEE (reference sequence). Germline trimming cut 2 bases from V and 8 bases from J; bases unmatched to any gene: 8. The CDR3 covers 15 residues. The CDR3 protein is CASSFRDRVSDEQFF. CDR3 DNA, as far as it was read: TGTGCCAGCAGCTTCCGGGACAGGGTTTCCGATGAG.

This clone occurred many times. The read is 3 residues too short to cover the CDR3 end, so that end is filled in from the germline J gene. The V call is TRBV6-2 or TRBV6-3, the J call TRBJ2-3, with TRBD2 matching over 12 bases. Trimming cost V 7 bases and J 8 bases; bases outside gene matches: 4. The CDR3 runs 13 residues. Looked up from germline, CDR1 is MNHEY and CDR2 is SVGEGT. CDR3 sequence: CASKASGRGTQYF. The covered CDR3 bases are TGTGCCAGCAAGGCTAGCGGGAGGGGTACG.

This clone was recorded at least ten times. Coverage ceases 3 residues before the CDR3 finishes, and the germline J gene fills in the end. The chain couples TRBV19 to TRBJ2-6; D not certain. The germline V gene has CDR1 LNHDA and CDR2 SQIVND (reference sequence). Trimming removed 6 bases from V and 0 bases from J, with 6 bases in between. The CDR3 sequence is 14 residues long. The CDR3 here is CASSVLSGANVLTF. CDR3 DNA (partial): TGTGCCAGTAGCGTACTCTCTGGGGCCAACGTC.

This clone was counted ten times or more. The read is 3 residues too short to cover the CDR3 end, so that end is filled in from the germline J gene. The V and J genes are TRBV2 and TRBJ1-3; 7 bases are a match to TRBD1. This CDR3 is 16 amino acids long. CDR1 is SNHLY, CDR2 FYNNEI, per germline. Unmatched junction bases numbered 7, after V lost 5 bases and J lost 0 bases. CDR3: CASSLDRVVSGNTIYF. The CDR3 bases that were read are TGTGCCAGCAGTCTCGACAGGGTAGTCTCTGGAAACACC.

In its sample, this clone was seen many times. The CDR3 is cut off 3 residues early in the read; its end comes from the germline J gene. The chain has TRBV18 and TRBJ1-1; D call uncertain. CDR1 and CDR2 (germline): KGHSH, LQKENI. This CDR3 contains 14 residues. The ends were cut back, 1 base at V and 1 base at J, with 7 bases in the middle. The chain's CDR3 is CASSPRSGNTEAFF. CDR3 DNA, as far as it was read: TGTGCCAGCTCACCACGTTCCGGGAACACTGAA.

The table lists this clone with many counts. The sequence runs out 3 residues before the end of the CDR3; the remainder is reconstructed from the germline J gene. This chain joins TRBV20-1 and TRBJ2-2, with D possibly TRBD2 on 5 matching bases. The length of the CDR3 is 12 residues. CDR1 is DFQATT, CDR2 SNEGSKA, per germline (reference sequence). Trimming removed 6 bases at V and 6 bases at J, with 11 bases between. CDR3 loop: CSAVTGAGELFF. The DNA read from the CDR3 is TGCAGTGCAGTGACCGGGGCCGGGGAG.

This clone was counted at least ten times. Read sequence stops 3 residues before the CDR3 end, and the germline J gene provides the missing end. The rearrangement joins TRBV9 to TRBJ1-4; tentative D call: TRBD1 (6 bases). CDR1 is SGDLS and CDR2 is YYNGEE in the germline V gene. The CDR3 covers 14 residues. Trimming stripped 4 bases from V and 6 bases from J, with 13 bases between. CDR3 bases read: TGTGCCAGCAGCCCCCGACAGGTCCATGAAAAA. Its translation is CASSPRQVHEK. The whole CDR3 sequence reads CASSPRQVHEKLFF.

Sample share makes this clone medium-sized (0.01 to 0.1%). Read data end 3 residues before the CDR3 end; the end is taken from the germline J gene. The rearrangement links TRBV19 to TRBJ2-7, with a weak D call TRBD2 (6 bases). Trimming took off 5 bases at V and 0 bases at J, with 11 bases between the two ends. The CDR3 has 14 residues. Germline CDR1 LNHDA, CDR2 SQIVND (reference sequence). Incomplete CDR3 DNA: TGTGCCAGTAGTCTCGCGGGGAGCTCCTACGAG. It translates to CASSLAGSSYE. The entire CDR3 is CASSLAGSSYEQYF.

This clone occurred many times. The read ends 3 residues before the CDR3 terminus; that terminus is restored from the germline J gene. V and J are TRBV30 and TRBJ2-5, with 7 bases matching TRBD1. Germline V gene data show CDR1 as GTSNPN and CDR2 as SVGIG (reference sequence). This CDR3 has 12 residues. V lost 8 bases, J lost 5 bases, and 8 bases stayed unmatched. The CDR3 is CAAATGYETQYF. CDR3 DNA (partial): TGTGCCGCCGCGACAGGGTATGAGACC.

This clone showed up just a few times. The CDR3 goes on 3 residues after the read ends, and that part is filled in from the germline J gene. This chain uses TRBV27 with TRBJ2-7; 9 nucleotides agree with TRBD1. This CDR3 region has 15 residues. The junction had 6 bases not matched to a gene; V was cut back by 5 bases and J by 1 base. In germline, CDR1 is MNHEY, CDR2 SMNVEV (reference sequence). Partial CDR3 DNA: TGTGCCAGCAGTCCTGGACAGGGGTGGTCCTACGAG. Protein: CASSPGQGWSYE. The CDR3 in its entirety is CASSPGQGWSYEQYF.

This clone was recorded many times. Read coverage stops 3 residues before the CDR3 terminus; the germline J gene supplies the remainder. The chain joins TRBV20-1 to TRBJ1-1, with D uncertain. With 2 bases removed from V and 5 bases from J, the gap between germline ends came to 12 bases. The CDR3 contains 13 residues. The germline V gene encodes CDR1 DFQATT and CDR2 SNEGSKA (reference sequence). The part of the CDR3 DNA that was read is TGCAGTGCTAGAAGGGCCCAAGGGACTGAA. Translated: CSARRAQGTE. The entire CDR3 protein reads CSARRAQGTEAFF.

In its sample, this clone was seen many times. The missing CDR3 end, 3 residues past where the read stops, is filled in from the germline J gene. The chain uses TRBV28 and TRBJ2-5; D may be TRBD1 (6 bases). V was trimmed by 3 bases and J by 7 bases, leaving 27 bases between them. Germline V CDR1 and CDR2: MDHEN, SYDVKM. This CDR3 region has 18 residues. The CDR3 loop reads CASSFRTTGTLGYGTQYF. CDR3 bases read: TGTGCCAGCAGTTTTAGGACAACCGGGACATTAGGGTATGGGACC.

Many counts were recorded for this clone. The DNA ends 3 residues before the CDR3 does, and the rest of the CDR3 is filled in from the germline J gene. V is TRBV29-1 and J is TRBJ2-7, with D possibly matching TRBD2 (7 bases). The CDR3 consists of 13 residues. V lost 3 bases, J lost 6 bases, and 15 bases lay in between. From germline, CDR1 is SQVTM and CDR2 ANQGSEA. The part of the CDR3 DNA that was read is TGCAGCGTTGATAGTCGGGGGGCTGGCGAG. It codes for CSVDSRGAGE. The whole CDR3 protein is CSVDSRGAGEQYF.

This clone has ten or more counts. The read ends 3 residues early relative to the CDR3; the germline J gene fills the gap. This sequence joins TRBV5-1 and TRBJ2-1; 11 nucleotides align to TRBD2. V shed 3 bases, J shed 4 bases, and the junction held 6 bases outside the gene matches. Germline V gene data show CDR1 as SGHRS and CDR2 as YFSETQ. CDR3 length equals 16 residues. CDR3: CASSWGLAEQYNEQFF. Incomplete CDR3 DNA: TGCGCCAGCAGCTGGGGACTAGCGGAGCAATACAATGAG.

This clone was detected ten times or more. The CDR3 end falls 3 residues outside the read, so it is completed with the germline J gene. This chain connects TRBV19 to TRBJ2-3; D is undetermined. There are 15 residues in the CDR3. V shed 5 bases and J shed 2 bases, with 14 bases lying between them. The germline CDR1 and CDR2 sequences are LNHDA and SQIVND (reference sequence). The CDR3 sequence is CASSSAAMPTDTQYF. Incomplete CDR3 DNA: TGTGCCAGTAGTTCAGCAGCGATGCCCACAGATACG.

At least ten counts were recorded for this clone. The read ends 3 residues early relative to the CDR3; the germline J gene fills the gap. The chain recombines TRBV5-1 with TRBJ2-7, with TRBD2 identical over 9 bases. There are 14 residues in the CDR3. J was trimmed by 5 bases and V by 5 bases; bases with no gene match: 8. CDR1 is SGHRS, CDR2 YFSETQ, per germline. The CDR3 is CASRDGGRVHEQYF. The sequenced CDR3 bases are TGCGCCAGCAGGGACGGCGGGAGGGTCCACGAG.

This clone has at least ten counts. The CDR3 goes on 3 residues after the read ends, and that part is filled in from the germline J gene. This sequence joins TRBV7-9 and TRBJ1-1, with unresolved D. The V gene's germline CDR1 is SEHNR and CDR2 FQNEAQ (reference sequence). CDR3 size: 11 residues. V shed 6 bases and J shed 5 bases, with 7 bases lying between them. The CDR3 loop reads CASSLQTEAFF. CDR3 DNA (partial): TGTGCCAGCAGTTTGCAGACTGAA.

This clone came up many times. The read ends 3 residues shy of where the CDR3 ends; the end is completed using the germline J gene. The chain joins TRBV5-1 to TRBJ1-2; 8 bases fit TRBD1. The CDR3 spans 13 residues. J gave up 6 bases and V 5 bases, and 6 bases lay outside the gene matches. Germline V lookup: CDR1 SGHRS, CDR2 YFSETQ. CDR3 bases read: TGCGCCAGCAGATTGACAGGGGAGGATGGC. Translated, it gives CASRLTGEDG. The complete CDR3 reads CASRLTGEDGYTF.

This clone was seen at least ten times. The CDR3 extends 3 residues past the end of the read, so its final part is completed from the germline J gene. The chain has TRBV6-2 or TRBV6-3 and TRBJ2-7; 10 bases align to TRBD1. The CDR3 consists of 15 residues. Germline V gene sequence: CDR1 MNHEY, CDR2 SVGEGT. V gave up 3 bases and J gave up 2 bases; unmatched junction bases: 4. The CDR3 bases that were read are TGTGCCAGCAGTTATCACGGACAGGGGGCCTACGAG. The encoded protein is CASSYHGQGAYE. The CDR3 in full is CASSYHGQGAYEQYF.

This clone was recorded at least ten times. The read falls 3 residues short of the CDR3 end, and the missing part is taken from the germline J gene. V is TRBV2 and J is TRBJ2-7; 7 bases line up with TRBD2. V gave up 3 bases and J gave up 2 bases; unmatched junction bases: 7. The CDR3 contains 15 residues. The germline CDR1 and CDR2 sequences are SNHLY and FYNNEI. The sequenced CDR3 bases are TGTGCCAGCAGTGAGGGGGGGACTTCTACCTACGAG. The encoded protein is CASSEGGTSTYE. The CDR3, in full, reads CASSEGGTSTYEQYF.

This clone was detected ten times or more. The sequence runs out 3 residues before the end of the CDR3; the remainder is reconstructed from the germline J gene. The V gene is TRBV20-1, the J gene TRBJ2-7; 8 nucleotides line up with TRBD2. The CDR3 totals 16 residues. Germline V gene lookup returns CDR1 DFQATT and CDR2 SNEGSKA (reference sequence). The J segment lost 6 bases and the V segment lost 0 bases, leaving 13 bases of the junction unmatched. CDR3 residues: CSARDQWGSGIREQYF. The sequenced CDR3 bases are TGCAGTGCTAGAGATCAATGGGGTAGCGGGATTCGCGAG.